This T cell receptor (beta chain) is from a study of shared clonotypes between healthy human individuals. Tens of thousands of T cell genomes (approximately 0.2 ug DNA) went into each sorted-subset replicate. Produced via immunoSEQ multiplex PCR; TCRdb's table is partial and in-frame only. The table includes 400,000 to 600,000 clones, roughly 95% detected once. Points from the study as a whole: A reduction in generation probabilities was seen for non-shared clonotypes relative to those shared by all four donors.

The trim removed 4 bases at V and 4 bases at J, leaving 4 bases unmatched. This CDR3 is 15 amino acids long. Germline lookup yields CDR1 ENHRY and CDR2 SYGVKD. With regard to this clone: Its antigen is undetermined.

The TCR sequence derives from a woman in her twenties or thirties in good health. The chain carries TRBV10-3 and TRBJ2-3, with 11 bases that match TRBD1. Sequencing was carried out using naive CD4+ T cells sorted from blood. Subset here: CD45RA+ positively selected. This CDR3 reads CAISGGQGGPDTQYF. In DNA, the CDR3 is TGTGCCATCAGTGGGGGACAGGGGGGCCCAGATACGCAGTATTTT.